The 6 T cell receptor beta chains below come from one sample, sequenced in a study of cytomegalovirus exposure and HLA in healthy donors. The PCR was carried out with 60 Vbeta primers and 13 Jbeta primers. The protocol was immunoSEQ multiplex PCR, while the TCRdb copy is restricted to in-frame clones and leaves out a portion. The sample records approximately 170,000 clones, 60% to 80% being singletons. Material: PBMCs. These receptors were taken from a man between 35 and 55 years old in good health and CMV-seronegative.

The chain couples TRBV7-9 to TRBJ1-4; the D gene is possibly TRBD1 (5 bases). CDR1 is SEHNR, CDR2 FQNEAQ, per germline (reference sequence). The CDR3 totals 16 residues. V gave up 5 bases and J gave up 3 bases, with 16 bases separating them. CDR3 DNA: TGTGCCAGCAGCCTAGGAGATCAGGGTTCTAATGAAAAACTGTTTTTT. It yields the protein CASSLGDQGSNEKLFF.

This clone was found many times. The chain recombines TRBV6-5 with TRBJ1-1; tentatively, D is TRBD1 (6 bases). This CDR3 is 12 amino acids long. Germline V lookup: CDR1 MNHEY, CDR2 SVGAGI. The V and J ends lost 5 bases and 8 bases respectively, with 12 bases between them. The DNA of the CDR3 is TGTGCCAGCAGTCAATCCGGGACAGAAGCTTTCTTT. Amino acid sequence: CASSQSGTEAFF.

Of note for this clone: The junction departs from germline at one end; a sequencing error may be responsible. The chain combines TRBV7-2 with TRBJ1-2; the match to TRBD1 covers 7 bases. CDR1 SGHTA and CDR2 FQGNSA come from the germline V gene. This CDR3 region has 15 residues. The CDR3 loop is CASSFQGGDNYAYTF. The CDR3 nucleotides read TGTGCCAGCAGCTTCCAGGGGGGAGATAATTATGCCTACACCTTC.

The chain uses TRBV5-4 and TRBJ2-5; a weak D match, TRBD2 (5 bases). CDR3 length: 15 residues. V dropped 0 bases and J dropped 3 bases, with 12 bases sitting between them. CDR1 and CDR2 (germline): SGHNT, YYREEE (reference sequence). For the CDR3, the DNA is TGTGCCAGCAGCTTGGGCCCGCGAGCGGAAGAGACCCAGTACTTC. It encodes CASSLGPRAEETQYF.

With regard to this clone: Within the sample, other DNA sequences also encode this same CDR3. J is TRBJ2-1 and V is TRBV2; 8 bases line up with TRBD2. Trimming took 8 bases from V and 5 from J; bases not matched to a gene: 8. CDR3 length: 14 residues. CDR1 is SNHLY and CDR2 is FYNNEI in the germline V gene. Written as DNA, the CDR3 is TGTGCCAGCTCGGGGACTAGGTCGGACAATGAGCAGTTCTTC. The encoded protein is CASSGTRSDNEQFF.

This clone showed up just once. V and J are TRBV2 and TRBJ2-3, with 9 bases that match TRBD2. The CDR3 totals 15 residues. Trimming removed 6 bases from V and 2 bases from J; junction bases left unmatched: 6. Germline V lookup: CDR1 SNHLY, CDR2 FYNNEI. The CDR3, as DNA: TGTGCCAGCAGGCAAGCGGGAGGCCCCACAGATACGCAGTATTTT. Its protein product is CASRQAGGPTDTQYF.